This T cell receptor (beta chain) was found in a study of T cell clonality in common variable immunodeficiency. The data were produced by immunoSEQ multiplex PCR, yet TCRdb's version contains in-frame clones alone and is incomplete. The sample holds tens of thousands of clones, and no clone turns up only once. Per germline, CDR1 SGHTA and CDR2 FQGNSA. The CDR3 consists of 14 residues. The V end was cut by 2 bases, the J end by 2 bases, with 9 bases between. Study-wide points: CVID subjects had higher TCRbeta clonality than healthy controls, most marked in about a third.

This clone was observed many times. What it recognizes is unknown. Read coverage stops 3 residues before the CDR3 terminus; the germline J gene supplies the remainder. The specimen was peripheral blood mononuclear cells. The chain is built from TRBV7-2 and TRBJ1-1; D is unresolved. This TCR was recovered from a person between 18 and 70 years old in good health. The CDR3 sequence is CASSLFARNTEAFF. The DNA read from the CDR3 is TGTGCCAGCAGCTTATTCGCCAGAAACACTGAA. The entire variable domain, with the rest obtained from reference TRBV7-2 and TRBJ1-1, is as follows: GAGVSQSPSNKVTEKGKDVELRCDPISGHTALYWYRQSLGQGLEFLIYFQGNSAPDKSGLPSDRFSAERTGGSVSTLTIQRTQQEDSAVYLCASSLFARNTEAFFGQGTRLTVV.